This TCR beta chain derives from a study of shared clonotypes between healthy human individuals. V shed 9 bases, J shed 7 bases, and the junction held 8 bases outside the gene matches. CDR1 is WSHSY, CDR2 SAAADI, per germline. This CDR3 has 13 residues. Unsorted samples drew genomic DNA from about 90 million PBMCs. Sequencing was performed with immunoSEQ multiplex PCR; in TCRdb, only in-frame clones are kept and a portion is missing. The sample shows fewer than 550,000 clones, 75% to 80% of them seen only once. This clone appeared once. Sample: PBMCs. The clonotype was recovered from a woman in her forties in good health. Some clones in this sample may be carry-over from other donors' samples. The chain couples TRBV10-2 to TRBJ2-1; 8 bases are shared with TRBD2. This CDR3 is CASARGGRNEQFF. In nucleotides, the CDR3 is TGCGCCAGTGCCCGGGGGGGGCGGAATGAGCAGTTCTTC.